The clone carrying this T cell receptor beta chain was detected a few times. The V gene lost 4 bases and the J gene lost 4 bases, with 11 bases spanning the gap. This CDR3 is built from 13 residues. In germline, CDR1 is GTSNPN, CDR2 SVGIG (reference sequence). TCRdb re-called the 5' RACE reads through MiXCR, storing one row per CDR3 protein. Of fewer than 400,000 distinct CDR3 sequences in the sample, around a sixth were seen once. The data derive from a study of T-cell memory formation after mild COVID-19. Sequenced sample: PBMCs or a T cell subset sorted from them (not recorded which). The origin of this receptor is a man aged 18 to 30 who had mild COVID-19 (a few samples of this study predate the infection). Cell type and time point are not known. The chain links TRBV30 to TRBJ2-1; D is unresolved. The CDR3 loop is CAWMGQEYNEQFF. As DNA, the CDR3 is TGTGCCTGGATGGGTCAGGAATACAATGAGCAGTTCTTC.